The text below deals with one TCR beta chain. These data originate in a study of blood T cell repertoires in COVID-19. In the source study's methods: Using reference gene primer amplification, nucleated cell counts were estimated. TCRdb's copy holds only in-frame clones and misses some; the assay was immunoSEQ multiplex PCR. V, J and clone size were drawn from that table, and D and trimming were deduced from the DNA. Here the sample spans approximately 360,000 clones, 87% being singletons. Germline CDR1 KGHSH, CDR2 LQKENI. The CDR3 spans 15 residues. V lost 3 bases to trimming and J lost 8 bases, with 16 bases between them. Living in roughly 23 US areas, the participants were between about 18 and 100 years of age.

The sample consisted of PBMCs or T cells enriched from blood (not recorded which). This TCR was sampled from a man aged 35 to 55 in a cohort exposed to, infected with or recovered from COVID-19 (not recorded which). The chain uses TRBV18 and TRBJ1-4, with a weak D call TRBD1 (6 bases). The CDR3 nucleotides are TGTGCCAGCTCACCTATGGGGGGGCAGATCGAAAAACTGTTTTTT. It yields the protein CASSPMGGQIEKLFF.